The 29 T cell receptor beta chains reported below all come from one sample, sequenced in a study of human T cells and chemical hapten exposure. Time point described: pre-sensitization, week 0. Stated treatment: therapeutic diphenylcyclopropenone sensitization with weekly scalp DPC. MiXCR, run by TCRdb on the RACE reads, gives a single entry per CDR3 protein. The data hold roughly 120,000 distinct CDR3 sequences, with around an eighth observed a single time. Here the sequenced sample was whole blood, taken in connection with sensitization to the hapten diphenylcyclopropenone (DPC). The receptors derive from a woman between 18 and 29 years old with alopecia areata. Some clones in this sample may be carry-over from other donors' samples.

In its sample, this clonotype was seen many times. This sequence joins TRBV6-1 and TRBJ2-3, with TRBD2 as a possible D gene (6 bases). V shed 7 bases and J shed 0 bases, with 11 bases lying between them. This CDR3 is 14 amino acids long. The germline CDR1 and CDR2 sequences are MNHNS and SASEGT. The CDR3 sequence: CASMRRGSTDTQYF. In DNA form, the CDR3 reads TGTGCCAGCATGAGGCGGGGAAGCACAGATACGCAGTATTTT.

In its sample, this clonotype was seen many times. The CDR3 sequence: CASSPPDRGVTGELFF. CDR3 in DNA: TGTGCCAGCAGCCCCCCGGACAGGGGCGTCACCGGGGAGCTGTTTTTT. The chain couples TRBV5-5 to TRBJ2-2, with TRBD1 matching over 9 bases. Trimming at V came to 4 bases and at J to 4 bases, leaving 8 bases not matched to a gene. This CDR3 is 16 amino acids long. Germline V gene lookup returns CDR1 SGHKS and CDR2 YYEKEE (reference sequence).

CDR3 in amino acids: CASSLDRSQETQYF. The CDR3 DNA is TGTGCCAGCAGCTTAGACAGATCCCAAGAGACCCAGTACTTC. The V and J genes are TRBV7-2 and TRBJ2-5; no reliable D call. The CDR3 sequence is 14 residues long. Germline CDR1 SGHTA, CDR2 FQGNSA. Trimming took off 1 base at V and 1 base at J, with 7 bases between the two ends. Drawing the rest from reference TRBV7-2 and TRBJ2-5, the complete variable domain is GAGVSQSPSNKVTEKGKDVELRCDPISGHTALYWYRQSLGQGLEFLIYFQGNSAPDKSGLPSDRFSAERTGGSVSTLTIQRTQQEDSAVYLCASSLDRSQETQYFGPGTRLLVL.

The chain couples TRBV9 to TRBJ1-1, with D possibly TRBD1 on 6 matching bases. Per germline, CDR1 SGDLS and CDR2 YYNGEE. The V and J ends lost 6 bases and 0 bases respectively, with 15 bases between them. The CDR3 has 15 residues. CDR3 amino acids: CASTPGGQMNTEAFF. The CDR3 DNA is TGTGCCAGCACCCCCGGGGGGCAGATGAACACTGAAGCTTTCTTT.

The sample holds a few counts of this clonotype. The chain carries TRBV20-1 and TRBJ1-2; 7 bases agree with TRBD1. V lost 1 base to trimming and J lost 1 base; unmatched junction nucleotides: 3. CDR1 and CDR2 (germline): DFQATT, SNEGSKA (reference sequence). The CDR3 totals 14 residues. The CDR3 spells CSARGDSHNYGYTF. In nucleotides, the CDR3 is TGCAGTGCTAGAGGGGACAGCCATAACTATGGCTACACCTTC.

This clonotype was picked up a small number of times. The chain couples TRBV7-2 to TRBJ1-2; TRBD1 agrees at 10 bases. V shed 6 bases, J shed 4 bases, and the junction held 5 bases outside the gene matches. The CDR3 length is 14 residues. CDR1 and CDR2 from the germline V gene are SGHTA and FQGNSA. CDR3: CASRSDRGLYGYTF. The CDR3 region has the DNA TGTGCCAGCAGGAGCGACAGGGGGCTCTATGGCTACACCTTC.

The chain couples TRBV12-3 or TRBV12-4 to TRBJ2-3; no definite D call. This CDR3 is 13 amino acids long. The germline V and J ends were trimmed by 5 bases and 4 bases, with 10 bases remaining between them. In DNA form, the CDR3 reads TGTGCCAGCAGTGCCCTCCTGTCAGATACGCAGTATTTT. Translating it yields CASSALLSDTQYF.

The chain couples TRBV7-6 to TRBJ2-3, with a possible D match to TRBD2 (5 bases). Germline V gene lookup returns CDR1 SGHVS and CDR2 FNYEAQ. The V end lost 0 bases, the J end lost 6 bases, and 22 bases lay between the germline ends. This CDR3 is built from 18 residues. The CDR3 protein is CASSLAPGSVRTVDTQYF. The CDR3 region has the DNA TGTGCCAGCAGCTTAGCTCCGGGGTCCGTGCGCACAGTGGATACGCAGTATTTT.

The rearrangement links TRBV6-5 to TRBJ2-7; D is undetermined. The CDR3 sequence is 12 residues long. CDR1 is MNHEY, CDR2 SVGAGI, per germline. The V end was cut by 4 bases, the J end by 4 bases, with 8 bases between. The CDR3 loop is CASSFDGYEQYF. The CDR3 coding sequence is TGTGCCAGCAGTTTCGACGGGTACGAGCAGTACTTC.

Remarks on this clonotype: The junction and the germline gene differ at one end; a read error may be behind it. The chain has TRBV7-8 and TRBJ2-5; D remains ambiguous. The germline V gene encodes CDR1 SGHVS and CDR2 FQNEAQ. This CDR3 is 15 amino acids long. Here the CDR3 DNA reads TGTGCCGGCAGCTTCGACCGGACCCTCCAAGAGACCCAGTACTTC. It encodes CAGSFDRTLQETQYF.

This clonotype was counted between two and nine times. This chain connects TRBV4-1 to TRBJ1-1, with D perhaps TRBD1 (6 bases). Germline CDR1 MGHRA, CDR2 YSYEKL. The CDR3 loop spans 18 amino acids. V lost 4 bases to trimming and J lost 0 bases, with 21 bases between them. The CDR3 region is CASSLLYRQALMNTEAFF. In DNA, the CDR3 is TGCGCCAGCAGCCTATTATACCGACAGGCGCTCATGAACACTGAAGCTTTCTTT.

The sample holds a few counts of this clonotype. This chain's CDR3 is CATSDPTGGSDEAFF. For the CDR3, the DNA is TGTGCCACCAGTGACCCGACAGGGGGTAGCGATGAAGCTTTCTTT. The chain joins TRBV24-1 to TRBJ1-1; 9 bases map to TRBD1. The CDR3 consists of 15 residues. The V segment lost 4 bases and the J segment 7 bases; nucleotides outside the gene matches: 9. Germline lookup yields CDR1 KGHDR and CDR2 SFDVKD.

The chain recombines TRBV5-1 with TRBJ2-1; D is undetermined. Germline CDR1 and CDR2: SGHRS and YFSETQ. The germline V and J ends were trimmed by 2 bases and 10 bases, with 13 bases remaining between them. The CDR3 has 13 residues. The CDR3 DNA sequence: TGCGCCAGCAGCTTAGGACCGGCTAACGAGCAGTTCTTC. Translated: CASSLGPANEQFF.

This chain uses TRBV24-1 with TRBJ1-2; D uncertain. The CDR3 loop spans 11 amino acids. CDR1 is KGHDR and CDR2 is SFDVKD in the germline V gene. With 0 bases removed from V and 7 bases from J, the gap between germline ends came to 2 bases. The CDR3 DNA reads as TGTGCCACCAGTGATTTGAGTGGCTACACCTTC. This codes for CATSDLSGYTF.

The genes are TRBV3-1 and TRBJ2-1; 7 bases match TRBD1. J lost 15 bases, V lost 1 base, and 12 bases had no gene match. Germline V gene data show CDR1 as LGHDT and CDR2 as YNNKEL (reference sequence). The CDR3 consists of 14 residues. The CDR3 region has the DNA TGTGCCAGCAGCCAAGGTCCCCCGCCAAGGGGGCTGTTCTTC. As protein: CASSQGPPPRGLFF.

The rearrangement links TRBV7-8 to TRBJ1-1; D gene ambiguous. CDR3 length: 14 amino acids. CDR1 SGHVS and CDR2 FQNEAQ come from the germline V gene. Trimming stripped 5 bases from V and 0 bases from J, with 10 bases between. In DNA, the CDR3 is TGTGCCAGCAGCCGCAGACTGATGAACACTGAAGCTTTCTTT. Translating it yields CASSRRLMNTEAFF. Supplemented by reference TRBV7-8 and TRBJ1-1, the full variable domain reads GAGVSQSPRYKVAKRGQDVALRCDPISGHVSLFWYQQALGQGPEFLTYFQNEAQLDKSGLPSDRFFAERPEGSVSTLKIQRTQQEDSAVYLCASSRRLMNTEAFFGQGTRLTVV.

This clonotype occurred a few times. The gene calls are TRBV28 and TRBJ1-5; 7 nucleotides match TRBD1. CDR1 and CDR2 from the germline V gene are MDHEN and SYDVKM. V shed 2 bases, J shed 1 base, and the junction held 2 bases outside the gene matches. The CDR3 totals 15 residues. For the CDR3, the DNA is TGTGCCAGCAGTTTAAGGGGGCGAAGCAATCAGCCCCAGCATTTT. Protein product: CASSLRGRSNQPQHF.

The sample holds many counts of this clonotype. The genes are TRBV7-8 and TRBJ1-2; possibly TRBD1 for D (6 bases). Germline CDR1 is SGHVS and CDR2 is FQNEAQ. The CDR3 covers 14 residues. V gave up 3 bases and J gave up 4 bases, with 12 bases separating them. CDR3 loop: CASSFRDTTYGYTF. In nucleotides, the CDR3 is TGTGCCAGCAGCTTCCGGGACACCACCTATGGCTACACCTTC.

Notes on this clonotype: This may stem from a read error, because a much larger clone lies one nucleotide away. This chain uses TRBV3-2 with TRBJ1-1; the D call of TRBD1 is as the table states it, not checked on the DNA. TRBV3-2 is a pseudogene locus. The CDR3 is 20 residues long. CDR3 DNA sequence: TGTGCCAGCAGCCATTCGACCGGGACAGGGGGCCGCATCCTGAACACTGAAGCTTTCTTT. It encodes CASSHSTGTGGRILNTEAFF.

The chain employs TRBV12-3 or TRBV12-4 and TRBJ2-3, with D possibly being TRBD2 (6 bases). Trimming shortened V by 5 bases and J by 1 base, and 13 bases separated the two germline ends. The CDR3 spans 15 residues. CDR3 in amino acids: CASSNPGLRTDTQYF. CDR3 sequence (DNA): TGTGCCAGCAGTAACCCGGGACTCCGCACAGATACGCAGTATTTT.

Only a few counts were recorded for this clonotype. The CDR3 DNA sequence: TGTGCCAGCAGTTTTCTGGACGGAGATACGCAGTATTTT. It is translated as CASSFLDGDTQYF. This chain uses TRBV27 with TRBJ2-3; D not resolved. V was pared by 3 bases and J by 5 bases, with 9 bases between. Germline-derived CDR1 and CDR2 are MNHEY and SMNVEV (reference sequence). The CDR3 is 13 amino acids.

This clonotype was seen only a few times. The V gene is TRBV7-6, the J gene TRBJ1-4, with D uncertain. The CDR3 loop spans 16 amino acids. V was clipped by 5 bases and J by 8 bases, with 21 bases between them. CDR1 and CDR2 from the germline V gene are SGHVS and FNYEAQ. CDR3 DNA sequence: TGTGCCAGCAGCCGCGGTAAGGGCGCCGGAGAGGAAAAACTGTTTTTT. Translating gives CASSRGKGAGEEKLFF. Complete variable domain (other parts from reference TRBV7-6 and TRBJ1-4): GAGVSQSPRYKVTKRGQDVALRCDPISGHVSLYWYRQALGQGPEFLTYFNYEAQQDKSGLPNDRFSAERPEGSISTLTIQRTEQRDSAMYRCASSRGKGAGEEKLFFGSGTQLSVL.

This clonotype was counted between two and nine times. The chain carries TRBV20-1 and TRBJ2-3; 14 positions agree with TRBD2. The CDR3 extends over 17 amino acids. The ends lost 6 bases at V and 2 bases at J; junction bases unmatched: 10. Per the germline V gene, CDR1 is DFQATT and CDR2 is SNEGSKA (reference sequence). CDR3 DNA: TGCAGTGCCCAGGGACTAGCGGGGGACCTCGCCACAGATACGCAGTATTTT. It codes for CSAQGLAGDLATDTQYF.

This chain joins TRBV3-1 and TRBJ2-4; D is perhaps TRBD2 (7 bases). Trimming stripped 0 bases from V and 0 bases from J, with 15 bases between. Germline V gene data show CDR1 as LGHDT and CDR2 as YNNKEL (reference sequence). The CDR3 is made up of 18 amino acids. The CDR3 loop reads CASSQDRGAVIAKNIQYF. The CDR3 DNA is TGTGCCAGCAGCCAAGACCGGGGGGCCGTCATAGCCAAAAACATTCAGTACTTC. The complete variable domain, with remaining parts taken from reference TRBV3-1 and TRBJ2-4, reads DTAVSQTPKYLVTQMGNDKSIKCEQNLGHDTMYWYKQDSKKFLKIMFSYNNKELIINETVPNRFSPKSPDKAHLNLHINSLELGDSAVYFCASSQDRGAVIAKNIQYFGAGTRLSVL.

This clonotype has at least ten counts. The chain employs TRBV11-2 and TRBJ2-4; 13 positions match TRBD2. The CDR3 totals 15 residues. The J segment lost 5 bases and the V segment lost 6 bases, leaving 4 bases of the junction unmatched. In germline, CDR1 is SGHAT, CDR2 FQNNGV. In nucleotides, the CDR3 is TGTGCCAGCAGACCCGGACTAGCGGGGGAAAACATTCAGTACTTC. It encodes CASRPGLAGENIQYF.

This clonotype was seen many times. DNA of the CDR3: TGCGCCAGCAGCTTGGCCGGCGGCTCCCCGGAGACTGAAGCTTTCTTT. It is translated as CASSLAGGSPETEAFF. V gene TRBV5-1 combines with J gene TRBJ1-1; D gene ambiguous. Germline CDR1 and CDR2: SGHRS and YFSETQ. The CDR3 totals 16 residues. V gave up 0 bases and J gave up 5 bases, with 17 bases separating them.

This clonotype came up a few times. The chain is built from TRBV29-1 and TRBJ2-5; no firm D call. The CDR3 is made up of 12 amino acids. Germline CDR1 SQVTM, CDR2 ANQGSEA. Deletions cut 5 bases from V and 4 bases from J, with 11 bases between. CDR3 protein: CSVLNLGETQYF. CDR3 in DNA: TGCAGCGTTCTGAACTTGGGAGAGACCCAGTACTTC.

This clonotype was found many times. V usage is TRBV18 and J usage is TRBJ1-6, with D unclear. Looked up from germline, CDR1 is KGHSH and CDR2 is LQKENI. V lost 3 bases, J lost 7 bases, and 13 bases lay in between. The CDR3 consists of 15 residues. The CDR3 nucleotides read TGTGCCAGCTCACCGACCGGGGTCCTGAATTCACCCCTCCACTTT. Protein product: CASSPTGVLNSPLHF.

This clonotype was picked up many times. This chain uses TRBV7-6 with TRBJ1-1, with a possible D match to TRBD1 (5 bases). Germline CDR1 SGHVS, CDR2 FNYEAQ. The CDR3 spans 13 residues. V lost 5 bases to trimming and J lost 1 base, with 8 bases between them. The CDR3 nucleotides are TGTGCCAGCAGCATACAGGAGAACACTGAAGCTTTCTTT. Translated, it gives CASSIQENTEAFF.